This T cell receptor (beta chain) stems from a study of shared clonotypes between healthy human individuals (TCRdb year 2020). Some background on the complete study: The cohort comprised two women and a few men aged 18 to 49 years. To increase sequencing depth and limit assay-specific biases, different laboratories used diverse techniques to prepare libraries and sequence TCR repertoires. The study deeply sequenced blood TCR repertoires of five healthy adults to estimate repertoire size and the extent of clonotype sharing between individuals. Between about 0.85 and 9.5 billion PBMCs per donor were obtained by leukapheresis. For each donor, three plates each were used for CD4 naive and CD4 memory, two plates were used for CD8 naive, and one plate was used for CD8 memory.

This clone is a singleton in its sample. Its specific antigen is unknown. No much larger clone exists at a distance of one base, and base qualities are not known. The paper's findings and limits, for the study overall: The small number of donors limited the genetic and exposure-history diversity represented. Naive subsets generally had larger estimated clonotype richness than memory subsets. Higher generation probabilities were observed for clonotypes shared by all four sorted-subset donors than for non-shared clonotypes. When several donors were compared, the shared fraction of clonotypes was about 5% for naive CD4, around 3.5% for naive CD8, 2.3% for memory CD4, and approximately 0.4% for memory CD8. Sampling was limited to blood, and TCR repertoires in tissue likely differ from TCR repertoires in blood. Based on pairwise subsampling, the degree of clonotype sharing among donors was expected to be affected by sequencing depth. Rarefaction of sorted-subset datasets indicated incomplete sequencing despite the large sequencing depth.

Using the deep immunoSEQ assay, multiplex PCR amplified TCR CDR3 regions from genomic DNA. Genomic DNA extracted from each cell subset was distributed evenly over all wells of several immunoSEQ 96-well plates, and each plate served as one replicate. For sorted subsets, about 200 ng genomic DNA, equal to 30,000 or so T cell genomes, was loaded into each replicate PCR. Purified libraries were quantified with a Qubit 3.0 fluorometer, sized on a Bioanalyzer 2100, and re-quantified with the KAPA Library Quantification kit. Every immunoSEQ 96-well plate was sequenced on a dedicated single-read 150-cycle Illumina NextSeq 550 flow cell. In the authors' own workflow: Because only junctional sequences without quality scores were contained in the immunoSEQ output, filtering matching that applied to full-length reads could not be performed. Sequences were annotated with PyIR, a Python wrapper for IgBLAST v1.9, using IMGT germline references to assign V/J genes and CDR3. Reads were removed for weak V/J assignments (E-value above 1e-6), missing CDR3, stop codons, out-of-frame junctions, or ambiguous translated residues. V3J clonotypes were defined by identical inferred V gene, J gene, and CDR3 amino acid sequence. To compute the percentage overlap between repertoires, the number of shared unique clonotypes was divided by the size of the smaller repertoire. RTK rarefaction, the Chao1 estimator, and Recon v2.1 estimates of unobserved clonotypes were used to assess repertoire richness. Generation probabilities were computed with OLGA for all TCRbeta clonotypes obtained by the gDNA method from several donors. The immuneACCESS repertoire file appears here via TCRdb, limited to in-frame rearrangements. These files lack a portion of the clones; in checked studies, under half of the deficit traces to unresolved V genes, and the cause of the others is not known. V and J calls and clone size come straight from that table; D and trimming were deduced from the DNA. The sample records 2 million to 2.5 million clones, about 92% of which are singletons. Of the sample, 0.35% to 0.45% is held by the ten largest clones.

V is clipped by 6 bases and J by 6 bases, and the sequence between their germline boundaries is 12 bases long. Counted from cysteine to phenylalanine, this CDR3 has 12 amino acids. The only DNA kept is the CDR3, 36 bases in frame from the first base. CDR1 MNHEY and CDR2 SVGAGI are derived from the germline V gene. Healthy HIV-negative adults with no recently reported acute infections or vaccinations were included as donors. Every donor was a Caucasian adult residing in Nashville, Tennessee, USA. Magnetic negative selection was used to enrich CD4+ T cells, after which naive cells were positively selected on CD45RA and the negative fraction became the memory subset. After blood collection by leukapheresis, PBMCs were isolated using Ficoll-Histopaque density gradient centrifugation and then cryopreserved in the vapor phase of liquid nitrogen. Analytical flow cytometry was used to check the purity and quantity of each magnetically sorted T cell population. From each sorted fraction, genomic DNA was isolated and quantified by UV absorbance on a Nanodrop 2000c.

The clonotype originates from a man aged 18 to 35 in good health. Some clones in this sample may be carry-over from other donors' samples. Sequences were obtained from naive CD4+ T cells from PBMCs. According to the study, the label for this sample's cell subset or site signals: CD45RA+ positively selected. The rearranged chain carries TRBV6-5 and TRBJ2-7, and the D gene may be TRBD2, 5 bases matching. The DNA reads TGTGCCAGCAGGCCCGGGGTTGGCGAGCAGTACTTC. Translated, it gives CASRPGVGEQYF.